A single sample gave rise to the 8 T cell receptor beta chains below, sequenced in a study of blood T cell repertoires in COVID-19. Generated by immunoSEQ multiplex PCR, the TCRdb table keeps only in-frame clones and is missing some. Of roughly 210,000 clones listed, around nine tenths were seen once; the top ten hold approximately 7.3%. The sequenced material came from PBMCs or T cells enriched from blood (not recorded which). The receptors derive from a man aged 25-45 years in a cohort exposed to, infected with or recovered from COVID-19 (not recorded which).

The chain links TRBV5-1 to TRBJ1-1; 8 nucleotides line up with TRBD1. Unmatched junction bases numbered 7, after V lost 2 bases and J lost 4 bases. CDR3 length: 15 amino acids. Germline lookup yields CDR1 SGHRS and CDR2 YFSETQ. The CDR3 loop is CASSFSRGRGTEAFF. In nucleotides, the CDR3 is TGCGCCAGCAGCTTCTCCAGGGGGCGCGGCACTGAAGCTTTCTTT.

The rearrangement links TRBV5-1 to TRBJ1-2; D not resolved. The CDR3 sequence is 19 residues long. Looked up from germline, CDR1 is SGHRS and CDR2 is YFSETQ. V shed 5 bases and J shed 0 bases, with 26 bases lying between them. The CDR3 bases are TGCGCCAGCAGACCAGGAAACGAGAAATCGACCTCCTCTAACTATGGCTACACCTTC. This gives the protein CASRPGNEKSTSSNYGYTF. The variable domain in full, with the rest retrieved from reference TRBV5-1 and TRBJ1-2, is KAGVTQTPRYLIKTRGQQVTLSCSPISGHRSVSWYQQTPGQGLQFLFEYFSETQRNKGNFPGRFSGRQFSNSRSEMNVSTLELGDSALYLCASRPGNEKSTSSNYGYTFGSGTRLTVV.

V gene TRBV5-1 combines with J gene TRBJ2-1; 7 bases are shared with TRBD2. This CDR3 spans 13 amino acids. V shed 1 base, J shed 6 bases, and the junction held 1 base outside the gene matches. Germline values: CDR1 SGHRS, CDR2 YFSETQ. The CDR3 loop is CASSLWTSNEQFF. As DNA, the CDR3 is TGCGCCAGCAGCTTGTGGACTAGCAATGAGCAGTTCTTC.

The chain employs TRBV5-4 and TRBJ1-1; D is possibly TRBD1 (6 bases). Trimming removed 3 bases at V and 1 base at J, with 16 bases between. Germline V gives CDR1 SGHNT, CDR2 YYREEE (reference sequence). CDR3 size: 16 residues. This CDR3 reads CASSSPPTGTNTEAFF. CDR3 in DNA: TGTGCCAGCAGCTCCCCCCCGACAGGCACGAACACTGAAGCTTTCTTT.

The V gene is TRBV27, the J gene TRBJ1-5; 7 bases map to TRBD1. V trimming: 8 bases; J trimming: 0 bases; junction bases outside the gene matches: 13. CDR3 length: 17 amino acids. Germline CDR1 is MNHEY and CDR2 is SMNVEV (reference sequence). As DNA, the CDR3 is TGTGCCAGCCGGCCGAGAGAGGGGGCGCTTAGCAATCAGCCCCAGCATTTT. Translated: CASRPREGALSNQPQHF.

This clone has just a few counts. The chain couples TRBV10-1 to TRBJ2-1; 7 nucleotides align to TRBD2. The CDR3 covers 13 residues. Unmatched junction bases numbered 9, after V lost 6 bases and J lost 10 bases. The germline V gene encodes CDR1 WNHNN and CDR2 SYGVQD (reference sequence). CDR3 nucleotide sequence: TGCGCCAGCAGCTCCGGGACTACCAAGGAGCAGTTCTTC. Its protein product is CASSSGTTKEQFF.

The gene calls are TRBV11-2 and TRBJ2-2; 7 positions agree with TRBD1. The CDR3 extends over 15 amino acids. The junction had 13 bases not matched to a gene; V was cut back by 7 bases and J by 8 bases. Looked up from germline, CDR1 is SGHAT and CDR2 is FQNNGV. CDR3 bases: TGTGCCAGCACCCCGGGACAGATCTTGCTAGGGGAGCTGTTTTTT. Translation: CASTPGQILLGELFF.

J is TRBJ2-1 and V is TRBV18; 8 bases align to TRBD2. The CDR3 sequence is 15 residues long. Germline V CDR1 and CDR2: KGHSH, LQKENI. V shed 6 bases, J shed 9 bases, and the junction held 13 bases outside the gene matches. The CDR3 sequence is CASSPWKRETGEQFF. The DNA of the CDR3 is TGTGCCAGCTCCCCCTGGAAGCGGGAGACGGGTGAGCAGTTCTTC.